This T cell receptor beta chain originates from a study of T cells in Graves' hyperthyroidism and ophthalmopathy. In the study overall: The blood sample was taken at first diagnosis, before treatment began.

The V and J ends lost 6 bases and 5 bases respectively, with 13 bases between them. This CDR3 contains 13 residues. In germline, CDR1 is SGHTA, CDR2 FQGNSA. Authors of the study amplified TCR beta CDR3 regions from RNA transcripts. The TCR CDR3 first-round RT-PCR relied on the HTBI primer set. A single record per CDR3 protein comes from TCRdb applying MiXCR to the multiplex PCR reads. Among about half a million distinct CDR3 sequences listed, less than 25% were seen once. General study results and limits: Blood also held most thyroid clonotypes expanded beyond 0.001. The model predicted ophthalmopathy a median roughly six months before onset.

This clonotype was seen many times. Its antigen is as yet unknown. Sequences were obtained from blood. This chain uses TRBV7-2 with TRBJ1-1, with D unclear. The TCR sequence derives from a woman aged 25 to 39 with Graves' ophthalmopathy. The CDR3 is CASRSPPRTEAFF. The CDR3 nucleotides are TGTGCCAGCAGGTCCCCGCCACGGACTGAAGCTTTCTTT.